These 8 T cell receptor beta chains originate from one sample sequenced in a study of human T cells and chemical hapten exposure. Time point noted: patch test 1, 2 weeks after DPC sensitization. Treatment indicated: therapeutic diphenylcyclopropenone sensitization with weekly scalp DPC. TCRdb redid the calling of the RACE reads with MiXCR, one entry per CDR3 protein. The sample yields 80,000 to 95,000 distinct CDR3 sequences, approximately 12% seen once. The sample was whole blood, taken in connection with sensitization to the hapten diphenylcyclopropenone (DPC). The receptors shown here come from a woman aged 45-59 years with alopecia areata. Some clones in this sample may be carry-over from other donors' samples.

This clonotype showed up just a few times. The V call is TRBV11-2, the J call TRBJ2-1; D unresolved. The CDR3 runs to 11 residues. Germline CDR1 is SGHAT and CDR2 is FQNNGV. Trimming cost V 4 bases and J 8 bases, with 6 bases left between them. The CDR3 region is CASSSSHEQFF. In DNA, the CDR3 is TGTGCCAGCAGCTCCTCTCATGAGCAGTTCTTC.

The chain couples TRBV28 to TRBJ1-1; D remains ambiguous. The V end was cut by 2 bases, the J end by 2 bases, with 12 bases between. In germline, CDR1 is MDHEN, CDR2 SYDVKM. The CDR3 consists of 15 residues. This CDR3 reads CASSLLNTVNTEAFF. CDR3 in DNA: TGTGCCAGCAGTTTACTGAATACAGTTAACACTGAAGCTTTCTTT.

The sample holds a few counts of this clonotype. V is TRBV14 and J is TRBJ2-3; TRBD1 matches 9 bases. The length of the CDR3 is 14 residues. Germline CDR1 reads SGHDN; CDR2 reads FVKESK. Unmatched junction bases numbered 4, after V lost 5 bases and J lost 4 bases. CDR3 bases: TGTGCCAGCAGCTACCGGACAGGGGCAGATACGCAGTATTTT. It yields the protein CASSYRTGADTQYF.

The rearrangement joins TRBV9 to TRBJ1-3; D is ambiguous. The CDR3 covers 14 residues. CDR1 and CDR2 (germline): SGDLS, YYNGEE. The V end lost 1 base, the J end lost 0 bases, and 5 bases lay between the germline ends. CDR3 in DNA: TGTGCCAGCAGCGTAACATTCTCTGGAAACACCATATATTTT. Translated: CASSVTFSGNTIYF. The full variable domain, in which reference TRBV9 and TRBJ1-3 provide the parts outside the CDR3, is DSGVTQTPKHLITATGQRVTLRCSPRSGDLSVYWYQQSLDQGLQFLIQYYNGEERAKGNILERFSAQQFPDLHSELNLSSLELGDSALYFCASSVTFSGNTIYFGEGSWLTVV.

The sample holds a few counts of this clonotype. The chain uses TRBV7-2 and TRBJ1-1; D gene ambiguous. This CDR3 is 14 amino acids long. V was clipped by 4 bases and J by 6 bases, with 15 bases between them. Germline-derived CDR1 and CDR2 are SGHTA and FQGNSA. The CDR3 region has the DNA TGTGCCAGCAGCTCTATGTTAGGTGCACCTGAAGCTTTCTTT. Translation: CASSSMLGAPEAFF.

This clonotype was picked up many times. The chain links TRBV7-2 to TRBJ1-5; D may be TRBD1 (6 bases). CDR3 length equals 15 residues. V was clipped by 1 base and J by 7 bases, with 14 bases between them. Germline V gene lookup returns CDR1 SGHTA and CDR2 FQGNSA. CDR3 DNA: TGTGCCAGCAGCTTAGGTGGGGGCGCGGGGCAGCCCCAGCATTTT. Its protein is CASSLGGGAGQPQHF.

The chain recombines TRBV19 with TRBJ1-4; 9 positions match TRBD1. Germline V gene sequence: CDR1 LNHDA, CDR2 SQIVND (reference sequence). V was pared by 8 bases and J by 1 base, with 5 bases of the junction left unmatched. The CDR3 is 15 residues long. The CDR3, as DNA: TGTGCCAGTGCCGGACAGGGGAGAACTAATGAAAAACTGTTTTTT. It specifies CASAGQGRTNEKLFF.

This clonotype appeared many times. This chain connects TRBV5-4 to TRBJ2-3; 9 bases are a match to TRBD1. The germline CDR1 and CDR2 sequences are SGHNT and YYREEE (reference sequence). This CDR3 region has 15 residues. Trimming at V came to 4 bases and at J to 3 bases, leaving 6 bases not matched to a gene. CDR3 DNA sequence: TGTGCCAGCAGCCCAAGGGACAGGGTTACAGATACGCAGTATTTT. Residues: CASSPRDRVTDTQYF.